The sequence of this T cell receptor (beta chain) was determined in a study of technical replicates of blood from a few donors. The CDR3 contains 15 residues. V was clipped by 5 bases and J by 2 bases; unmatched bases: 8. Germline V gene data show CDR1 as SNHLY and CDR2 as FYNNEI. Data came from immunoSEQ multiplex PCR; TCRdb stores just in-frame clones and leaves some out. The sample has 75,000 to 90,000 clones; roughly 93% are singletons. J is TRBJ1-1 and V is TRBV2, with 7 positions matching TRBD1. This TCR derives from a human donor in good health. Specimen: T cells isolated from PBMCs. The CDR3 bases are TGTGCCAGCAGTAAACAGGGACAGAGTAACACTGAAGCTTTCTTT. Protein product: CASSKQGQSNTEAFF.